The 23 T cell receptor beta chains presented below share a single source sample, sequenced in a study of technical replicates of blood from a handful of donors (dated by TCRdb to the late 2010s). The protocol used for the library was the immunoSEQ multiplex PCR assay. This is the immuneACCESS table as TCRdb keeps it, with only in-frame sequences that have V and J called. A part of the clones is gone; compared with another copy, unresolved V genes explain less than half, and the rest is unexplained. The sample profile shows tens of thousands of clones; around 94% of them were found once. Around 0.25% of the sample is taken by the ten largest. Sequenced sample: T cells isolated from PBMCs. These TCRs come from a human donor in good health.

J is TRBJ2-1 and V is TRBV28; maybe TRBD2 (6 bases). CDR1 and CDR2 (germline): MDHEN, SYDVKM. The CDR3 extends over 12 amino acids. The V end was cut by 10 bases, the J end by 7 bases, with 14 bases between. The CDR3 nucleotides are TGTGCCACCTCGGGAGTGCGGAATGAGCAGTTCTTC. Protein product: CATSGVRNEQFF.

The V call is TRBV5-1, the J call TRBJ2-7, with D tentatively TRBD1 (5 bases). The CDR3 totals 14 residues. The V end lost 2 bases, the J end lost 1 base, and 10 bases lay between the germline ends. CDR1 is SGHRS, CDR2 YFSETQ, per germline. Here the CDR3 reads CASSLQAESYEQYF. As DNA, the CDR3 is TGCGCCAGCAGCTTACAGGCTGAATCCTACGAGCAGTACTTC. Complete variable domain (other parts from reference TRBV5-1 and TRBJ2-7): KAGVTQTPRYLIKTRGQQVTLSCSPISGHRSVSWYQQTPGQGLQFLFEYFSETQRNKGNFPGRFSGRQFSNSRSEMNVSTLELGDSALYLCASSLQAESYEQYFGPGTRLTVT.

The rearrangement uses TRBV6-5 and TRBJ2-1; the D gene is possibly TRBD2 (5 bases). V was shortened by 4 bases and J by 0 bases, with 10 bases between the two germline ends. Germline CDR1 reads MNHEY; CDR2 reads SVGAGI. The CDR3 runs to 15 residues. This CDR3 is CASSSGGFSYNEQFF. The CDR3 DNA is TGTGCCAGCAGTTCTGGCGGGTTCTCCTACAATGAGCAGTTCTTC.

The rearrangement joins TRBV10-1 to TRBJ2-3; D remains unclear. The CDR3 has 17 amino acids. CDR1 is WNHNN, CDR2 SYGVQD, per germline (reference sequence). V was cut by 3 bases and J by 2 bases, with 18 bases left in between. CDR3 DNA sequence: TGCGCCAGCAGTGATGTGACGGATACTCTAGTCACAGATACGCAGTATTTT. Amino acids: CASSDVTDTLVTDTQYF.

This sequence joins TRBV21-1 and TRBJ1-4. TRBV21-1 is an annotated pseudogene. The CDR3 runs to 13 residues. The CDR3, as DNA: TGTGCCCCGGGGGTTGCGACTAATGAAAAACTGTTTTTT. This codes for CAPGVATNEKLFF.

This chain uses TRBV6-6 with TRBJ2-3; TRBD2 matches at 13 bases. The germline gives CDR1 MNHNY, CDR2 SVGAGI (reference sequence). The V and J ends lost 6 bases and 4 bases, in that order; junction bases with no gene match: 4. CDR3 size: 15 residues. CDR3 coding DNA: TGTGCCAGCAGACTCGGACTAGCGGGAGCAGATACGCAGTATTTT. It translates to CASRLGLAGADTQYF.

This chain uses TRBV29-1 with TRBJ1-2; TRBD1 might be the D (6 bases). Germline CDR1 and CDR2: SQVTM and ANQGSEA. The germline V and J ends were trimmed by 3 bases and 2 bases, with 19 bases remaining between them. The CDR3 contains 16 residues. The CDR3 region is CSVEGGPDSGNYGYTF. The CDR3, as DNA: TGCAGCGTTGAGGGGGGGCCTGACAGCGGAAACTATGGCTACACCTTC.

The gene calls are TRBV18 and TRBJ1-1; 9 nucleotides agree with TRBD1. V lost 3 bases, J lost 4 bases, and 9 bases stayed unmatched. The CDR3 loop spans 16 amino acids. CDR1 and CDR2 from the germline V gene are KGHSH and LQKENI. The chain's CDR3 is CASSPRTGAPGTEAFF. The CDR3 DNA sequence: TGTGCCAGCTCACCTCGGACAGGGGCGCCGGGCACTGAAGCTTTCTTT.

The J gene is TRBJ1-1, the V gene TRBV11-2, with D perhaps TRBD1 (5 bases). Per the germline V gene, CDR1 is SGHAT and CDR2 is FQNNGV. This CDR3 spans 15 amino acids. V was clipped by 2 bases and J by 3 bases, with 13 bases between them. The CDR3: CASSLPGLSDTEAFF. The CDR3, as DNA: TGTGCCAGCAGCTTACCAGGGCTCAGTGACACTGAAGCTTTCTTT.

For the CDR3, the DNA is TGTGCCAGCAGCCAGGAGGGGCAACAGCCCCAGCATTTT. Translated, it gives CASSQEGQQPQHF. The chain carries TRBV6-1 and TRBJ1-5; D may be TRBD1 (5 bases). Germline values: CDR1 MNHNS, CDR2 SASEGT. The length of the CDR3 is 13 residues. The V end was cut by 6 bases, the J end by 7 bases, with 13 bases between.

This clone has just one count. The V and J genes are TRBV7-9 and TRBJ2-5, with TRBD1 matching over 7 bases. Germline CDR1 SEHNR, CDR2 FQNEAQ (reference sequence). CDR3 length equals 15 residues. The J segment lost 7 bases and the V segment lost 6 bases, leaving 14 bases of the junction unmatched. The CDR3 loop is CASSIDREAHGTQYF. The DNA of the CDR3 is TGTGCCAGCAGTATTGACAGGGAAGCCCATGGGACCCAGTACTTC. Filled out from reference TRBV7-9 and TRBJ2-5, the complete variable domain reads DTGVSQNPRHKITKRGQNVTFRCDPISEHNRLYWYRQTLGQGPEFLTYFQNEAQLEKSRLLSDRFSAERPKGSFSTLEIQRTEQGDSAMYLCASSIDREAHGTQYFGPGTRLLVL.

The chain links TRBV4-1 to TRBJ2-5, with a possible D match to TRBD1 (5 bases). From germline, CDR1 is MGHRA and CDR2 YSYEKL. The V end was cut by 0 bases, the J end by 4 bases, with 6 bases between. This CDR3 region has 13 residues. The CDR3 DNA reads as TGCGCCAGCAGCCAAGAGGGGCGAGAGACCCAGTACTTC. Translation gives CASSQEGRETQYF.

V is TRBV9 and J is TRBJ2-3; 15 bases line up with TRBD2. The V and J ends lost 3 bases and 1 base, in that order; junction bases with no gene match: 6. CDR3 size: 18 residues. From germline, CDR1 is SGDLS and CDR2 YYNGEE. The CDR3 bases are TGTGCCAGCAGCGGTCCGGGACTAGCGGGGGGTCGCACAGATACGCAGTATTTT. Its protein is CASSGPGLAGGRTDTQYF.

This chain joins TRBV2 and TRBJ1-6, with 7 bases aligning to TRBD1. Trimming took 8 bases from V and 9 from J; bases not matched to a gene: 4. Germline V gene sequence: CDR1 SNHLY, CDR2 FYNNEI. CDR3 length: 12 amino acids. This CDR3 reads CASRQGGSPLHF. The CDR3 DNA reads TGTGCCAGCCGGCAGGGGGGTTCACCCCTCCACTTT.

The chain is built from TRBV4-1 and TRBJ2-7, with 7 positions matching TRBD2. Germline CDR1 MGHRA, CDR2 YSYEKL. The CDR3 loop spans 14 amino acids. The ends lost 2 bases at V and 4 bases at J; junction bases unmatched: 5. This CDR3 reads CASSQRLAEYEQYF. The CDR3 nucleotides read TGCGCCAGCAGCCAACGGCTAGCGGAGTACGAGCAGTACTTC.

The CDR3 DNA reads TGTGCCAGCAGTTGTTGTTCGGGGATAGGAACCTACGAGCAGTACTTC. Its translation is CASSCCSGIGTYEQYF. The chain uses TRBV6-5 and TRBJ2-7; possibly TRBD2 for D (5 bases). Trimming left V 4 bases short and J 2 bases short, with 18 bases between. CDR1 and CDR2 (germline): MNHEY, SVGAGI. The CDR3 sequence is 16 residues long.

This chain uses TRBV12-2 with TRBJ1-1. TRBV12-2 corresponds to a pseudogene. The CDR3 totals 18 residues. The CDR3, as DNA: TGTGCAAGTCGCTTAGCGTGGCCAGGGAGGATACTTGGAAGTGAAGCTTTCTTT. This translates into CASRLAWPGRILGSEAFF.

The chain links TRBV28 to TRBJ2-3, with TRBD2 matching 10 bases. J lost 4 bases, V lost 4 bases, and 20 bases had no gene match. In germline, CDR1 is MDHEN, CDR2 SYDVKM. The CDR3 extends over 20 amino acids. CDR3 nucleotides: TGTGCCAGCAGTTCGACGGTAGGACGGGTAGCGGGAGGACTGGCAGATACGCAGTATTTT. It yields the protein CASSSTVGRVAGGLADTQYF.

The V and J genes are TRBV7-9 and TRBJ1-2; D unresolved. This CDR3 region has 11 residues. V lost 5 bases and J lost 4, with 5 bases in between. The germline gives CDR1 SEHNR, CDR2 FQNEAQ (reference sequence). CDR3 DNA: TGTGCCAGCAGCGTATTCTATGGCTACACCTTC. Protein sequence: CASSVFYGYTF.

The chain couples TRBV19 to TRBJ2-7, with D maybe TRBD2 (5 bases). Per germline, CDR1 LNHDA and CDR2 SQIVND (reference sequence). V was cut by 5 bases and J by 1 base, with 9 bases left in between. The CDR3 consists of 13 residues. The CDR3 protein is CASSWSGSYEQYF. Written as DNA, the CDR3 is TGTGCCAGTAGTTGGAGCGGTTCCTACGAGCAGTACTTC.

Concerning this clone itself: Sequence at one end of the junction differs from germline and may be a read error. This chain links TRBV5-4 with TRBJ2-1; 10 bases line up with TRBD1. From germline, CDR1 is SGHNT and CDR2 YYREEE (reference sequence). This CDR3 comprises 14 residues. The CDR3 nucleotides are TGTGCCAGCAGCTTGGGTAATTCGGGGACAGGGGTCCTCTTC. Translating gives CASSLGNSGTGVLF.

The chain carries TRBV27 and TRBJ2-3, with 9 bases aligning to TRBD2. Germline values: CDR1 MNHEY, CDR2 SMNVEV (reference sequence). Germline trimming cut 5 bases from V and 11 bases from J; bases unmatched to any gene: 11. The CDR3 has 14 residues. For the CDR3, the DNA is TGTGCCAGCAGTACCACGAGGGGGCGGGGGGGGCAGTATTTT. Its translation is CASSTTRGRGGQYF.

The gene calls are TRBV11-2 and TRBJ2-5, with a possible D match to TRBD1 (5 bases). Germline CDR1 and CDR2: SGHAT and FQNNGV. V lost 4 bases, J lost 9 bases, and 15 bases lay in between. The CDR3 contains 13 residues. In DNA form, the CDR3 reads TGTGCCAGCAGCTCGCGGACACCCCGGGCCCAGTACTTC. Its translation: CASSSRTPRAQYF.